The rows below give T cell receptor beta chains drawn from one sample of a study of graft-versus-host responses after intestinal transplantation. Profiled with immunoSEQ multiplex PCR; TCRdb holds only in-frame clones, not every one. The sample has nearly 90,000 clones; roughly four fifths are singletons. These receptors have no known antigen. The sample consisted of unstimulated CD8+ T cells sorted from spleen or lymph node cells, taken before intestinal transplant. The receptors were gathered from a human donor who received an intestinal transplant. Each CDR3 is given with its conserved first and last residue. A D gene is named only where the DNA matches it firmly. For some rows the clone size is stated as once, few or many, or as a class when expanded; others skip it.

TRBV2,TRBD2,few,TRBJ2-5,TGTGCCAGCAGTGATGGCGGGGGGGGACAAGAGACCCAGTACTTC,CASSDGGGGQETQYF
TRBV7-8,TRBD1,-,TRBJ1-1,TGTGCCAGCAGCATACAACAGGGGTCCCCTGAAGCTTTCTTT,CASSIQQGSPEAFF
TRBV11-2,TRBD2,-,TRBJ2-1,TGTGCCAGCAGCTTAGACCACGGGACTAGCGACGGGTACAATGAGCAGTTCTTC,CASSLDHGTSDGYNEQFF
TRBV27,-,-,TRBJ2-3,TGTGCCAGCAGTTTATTGCAGGCTCAGGGCACAGATACGCAGTATTTT,CASSLLQAQGTDTQYF
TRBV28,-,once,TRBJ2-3,TGTGCCAGCAGTTTAAAACAGACGGAACCTAGCACAGATACGCAGTATTTT,CASSLKQTEPSTDTQYF
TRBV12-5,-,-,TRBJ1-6,TGTGCCGTCAGGGAGGTCTCCTATAATTCACCCCTCCACTTT,CAVREVSYNSPLHF
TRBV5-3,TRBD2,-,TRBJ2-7,TGTGCCAGCAGCTGGGAGGGCTACGAGCAGTACTTC,CASSWEGYEQYF
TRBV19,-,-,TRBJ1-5,TGTGCCAGTAGTATGAGATGGTGGTTAGTGACCAATCAGCCCCAGCATTTT,CASSMRWWLVTNQPQHF
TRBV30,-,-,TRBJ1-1,TGTGCCTGGAGCCCCACAGGGACTGAAGCTTTCTTT,CAWSPTGTEAFF
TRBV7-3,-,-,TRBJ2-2,TGTGCCATCCATGTAGGGGGATTAGAGTATACCGGGGAGCTGTTTTTT,CAIHVGGLEYTGELFF
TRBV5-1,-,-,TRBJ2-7,TGCGCCAGCAGCTTGGGCGCAGGGGCCTACGAGCAGTACTTC,CASSLGAGAYEQYF